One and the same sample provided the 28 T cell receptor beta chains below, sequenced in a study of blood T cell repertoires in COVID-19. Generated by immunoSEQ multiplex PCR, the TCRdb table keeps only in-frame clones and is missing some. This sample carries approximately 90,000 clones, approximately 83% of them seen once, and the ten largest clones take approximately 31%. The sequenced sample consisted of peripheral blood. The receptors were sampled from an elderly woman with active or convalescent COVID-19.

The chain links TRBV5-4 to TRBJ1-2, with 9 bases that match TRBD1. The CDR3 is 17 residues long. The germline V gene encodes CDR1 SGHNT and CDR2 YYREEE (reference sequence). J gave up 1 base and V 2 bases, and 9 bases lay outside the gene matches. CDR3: CASSFDRGLEGNYGYTF. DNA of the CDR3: TGTGCCAGCAGCTTCGACAGGGGGTTAGAAGGTAACTATGGCTACACCTTC.

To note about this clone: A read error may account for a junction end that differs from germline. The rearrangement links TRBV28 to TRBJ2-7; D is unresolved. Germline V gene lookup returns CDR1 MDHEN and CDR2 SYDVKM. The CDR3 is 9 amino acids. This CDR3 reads CASSLGLDF. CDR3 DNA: TGTGCCAGCAGTTTAGGGCTGGACTTC.

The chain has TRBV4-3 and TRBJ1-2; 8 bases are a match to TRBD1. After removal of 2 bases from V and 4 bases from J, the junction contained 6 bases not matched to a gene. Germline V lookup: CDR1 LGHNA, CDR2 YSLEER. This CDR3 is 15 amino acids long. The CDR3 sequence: CASSQSRDRPYGYTF. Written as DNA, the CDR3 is TGCGCCAGCAGCCAAAGCCGGGACAGGCCCTATGGCTACACCTTC.

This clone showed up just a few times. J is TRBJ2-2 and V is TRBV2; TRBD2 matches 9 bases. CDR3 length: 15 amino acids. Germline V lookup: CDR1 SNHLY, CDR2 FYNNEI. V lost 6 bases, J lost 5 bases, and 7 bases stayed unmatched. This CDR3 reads CASSRAGGLTGELFF. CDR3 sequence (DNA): TGTGCCAGCAGCCGCGCGGGGGGGCTAACCGGGGAGCTGTTTTTT.

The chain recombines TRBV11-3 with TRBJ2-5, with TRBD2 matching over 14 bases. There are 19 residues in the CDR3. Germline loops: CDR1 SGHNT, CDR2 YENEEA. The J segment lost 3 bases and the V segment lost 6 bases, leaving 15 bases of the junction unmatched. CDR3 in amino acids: CASRPSRLAGGPFKETQYF. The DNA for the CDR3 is TGTGCCAGCAGACCCTCGCGACTAGCGGGGGGGCCTTTCAAAGAGACCCAGTACTTC.

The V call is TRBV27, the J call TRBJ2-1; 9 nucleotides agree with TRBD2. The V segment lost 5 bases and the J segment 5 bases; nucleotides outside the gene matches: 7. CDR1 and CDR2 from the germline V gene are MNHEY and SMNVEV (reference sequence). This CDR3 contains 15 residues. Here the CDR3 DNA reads TGTGCCAGCAGTCCTCGACTAGCGGAGAACAATGAGCAGTTCTTC. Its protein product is CASSPRLAENNEQFF.

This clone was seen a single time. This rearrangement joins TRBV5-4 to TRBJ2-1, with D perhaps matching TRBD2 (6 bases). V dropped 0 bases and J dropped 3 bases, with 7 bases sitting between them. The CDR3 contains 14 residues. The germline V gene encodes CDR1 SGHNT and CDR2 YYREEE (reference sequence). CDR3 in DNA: TGTGCCAGCAGCTTGGAGACTAGCTACAATGAGCAGTTCTTC. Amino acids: CASSLETSYNEQFF.

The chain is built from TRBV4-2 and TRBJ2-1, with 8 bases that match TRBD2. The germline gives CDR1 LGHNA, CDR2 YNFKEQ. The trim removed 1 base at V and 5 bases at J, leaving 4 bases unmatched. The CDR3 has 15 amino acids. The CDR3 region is CASSQGRTSNNEQFF. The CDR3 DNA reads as TGTGCCAGCAGCCAAGGGCGGACTAGCAACAATGAGCAGTTCTTC.

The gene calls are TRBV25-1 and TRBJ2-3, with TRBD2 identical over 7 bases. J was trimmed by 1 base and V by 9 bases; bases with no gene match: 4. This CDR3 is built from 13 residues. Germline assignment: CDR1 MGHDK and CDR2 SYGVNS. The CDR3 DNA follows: TGTGCCAGTCGCGGGGGTGGCACAGATACGCAGTATTTT. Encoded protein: CASRGGGTDTQYF.

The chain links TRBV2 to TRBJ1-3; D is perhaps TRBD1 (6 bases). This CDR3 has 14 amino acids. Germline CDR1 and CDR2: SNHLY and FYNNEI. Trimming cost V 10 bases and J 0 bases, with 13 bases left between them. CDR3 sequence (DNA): TGTGCCATTATGGACAGCCCCTCTGGAAACACCATATATTTT. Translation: CAIMDSPSGNTIYF.

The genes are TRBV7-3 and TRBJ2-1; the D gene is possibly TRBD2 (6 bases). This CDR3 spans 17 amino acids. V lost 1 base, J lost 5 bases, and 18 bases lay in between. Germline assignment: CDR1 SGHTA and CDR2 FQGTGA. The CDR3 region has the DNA TGTGCCAGCAGCTTAAAGGCTCGGGGGACTCAAAACAATGAGCAGTTCTTC. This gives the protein CASSLKARGTQNNEQFF.

The CDR3 nucleotides read TGTGCCATCAGTGAGTACAGGGATGGGAACACTGAAGCTTTCTTT. Its protein is CAISEYRDGNTEAFF. This sequence joins TRBV10-3 and TRBJ1-1; TRBD1 might be the D (6 bases). V lost 1 base and J 1 base, leaving 10 bases between the germline ends. CDR3 length: 15 residues. Per germline, CDR1 ENHRY and CDR2 SYGVKD.

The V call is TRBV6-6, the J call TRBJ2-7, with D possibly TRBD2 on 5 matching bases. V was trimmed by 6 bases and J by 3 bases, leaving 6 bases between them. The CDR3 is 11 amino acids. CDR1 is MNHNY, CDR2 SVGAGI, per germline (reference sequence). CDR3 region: CASSRGYEQYF. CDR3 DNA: TGTGCCAGCAGCCGGGGCTACGAGCAGTACTTC.

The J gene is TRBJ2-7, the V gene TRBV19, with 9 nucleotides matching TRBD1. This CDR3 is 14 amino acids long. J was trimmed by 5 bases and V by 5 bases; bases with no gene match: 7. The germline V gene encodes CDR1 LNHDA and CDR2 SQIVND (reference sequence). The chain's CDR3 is CASSAGQGWNEQYF. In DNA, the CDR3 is TGTGCCAGTAGTGCAGGACAGGGGTGGAACGAGCAGTACTTC.

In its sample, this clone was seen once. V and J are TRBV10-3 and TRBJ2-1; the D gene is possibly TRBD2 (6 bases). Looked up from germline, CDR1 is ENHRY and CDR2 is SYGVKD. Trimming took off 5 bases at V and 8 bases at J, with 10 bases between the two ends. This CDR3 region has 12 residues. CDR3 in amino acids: CAISLTGDEQFF. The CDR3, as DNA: TGTGCCATCAGTTTGACGGGGGATGAGCAGTTCTTC.

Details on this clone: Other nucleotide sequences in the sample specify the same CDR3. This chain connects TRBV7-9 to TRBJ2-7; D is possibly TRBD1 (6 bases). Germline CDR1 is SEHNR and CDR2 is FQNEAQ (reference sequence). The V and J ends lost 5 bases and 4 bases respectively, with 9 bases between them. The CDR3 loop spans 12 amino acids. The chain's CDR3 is CASSEQGYEQYF. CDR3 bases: TGTGCCAGCAGCGAGCAGGGGTACGAGCAGTACTTC.

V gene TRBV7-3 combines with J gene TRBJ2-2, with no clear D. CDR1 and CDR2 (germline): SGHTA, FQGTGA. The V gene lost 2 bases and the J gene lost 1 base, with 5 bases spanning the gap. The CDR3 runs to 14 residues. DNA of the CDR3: TGTGCCAGCAGCTTAGGCAGGAACACCGGGGAGCTGTTTTTT. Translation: CASSLGRNTGELFF.

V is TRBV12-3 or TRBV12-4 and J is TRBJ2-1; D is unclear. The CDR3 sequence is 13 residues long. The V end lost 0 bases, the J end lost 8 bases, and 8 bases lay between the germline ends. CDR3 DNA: TGTGCCAGCAGTTTAGCGGTACGCGATGAGCAGTTCTTC. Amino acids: CASSLAVRDEQFF.

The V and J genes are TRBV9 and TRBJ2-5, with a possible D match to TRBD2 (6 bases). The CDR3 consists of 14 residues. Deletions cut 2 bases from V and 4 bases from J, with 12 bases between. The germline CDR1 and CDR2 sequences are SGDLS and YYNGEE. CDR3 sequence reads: CASSVQAEGETQYF. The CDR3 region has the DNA TGTGCCAGCAGCGTTCAAGCGGAGGGAGAGACCCAGTACTTC. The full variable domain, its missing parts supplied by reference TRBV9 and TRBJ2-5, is DSGVTQTPKHLITATGQRVTLRCSPRSGDLSVYWYQQSLDQGLQFLIQYYNGEERAKGNILERFSAQQFPDLHSELNLSSLELGDSALYFCASSVQAEGETQYFGPGTRLLVL.

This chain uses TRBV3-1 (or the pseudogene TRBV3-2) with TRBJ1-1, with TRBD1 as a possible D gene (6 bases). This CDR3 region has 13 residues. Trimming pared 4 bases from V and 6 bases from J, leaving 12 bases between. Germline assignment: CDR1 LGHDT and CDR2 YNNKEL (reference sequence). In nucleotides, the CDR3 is TGTGCCAGCAGCCTCCTGACAGGTTCTGAAGCTTTCTTT. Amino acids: CASSLLTGSEAFF.

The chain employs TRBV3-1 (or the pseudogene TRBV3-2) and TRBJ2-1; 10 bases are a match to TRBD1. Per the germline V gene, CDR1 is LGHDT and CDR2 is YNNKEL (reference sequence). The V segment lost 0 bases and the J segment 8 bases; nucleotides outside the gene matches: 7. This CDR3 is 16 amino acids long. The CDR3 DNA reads TGTGCCAGCAGCCAAGAGTGGACAGGGGGTTTTTATGAGCAGTTCTTC. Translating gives CASSQEWTGGFYEQFF.

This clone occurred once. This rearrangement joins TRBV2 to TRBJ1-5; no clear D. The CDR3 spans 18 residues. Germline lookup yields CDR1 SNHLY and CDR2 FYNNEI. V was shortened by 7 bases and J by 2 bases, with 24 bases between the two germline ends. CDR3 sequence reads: CASKLGAGRVEGNQPQHF. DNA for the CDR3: TGTGCCAGCAAACTTGGAGCGGGGAGGGTCGAGGGCAATCAGCCCCAGCATTTT.

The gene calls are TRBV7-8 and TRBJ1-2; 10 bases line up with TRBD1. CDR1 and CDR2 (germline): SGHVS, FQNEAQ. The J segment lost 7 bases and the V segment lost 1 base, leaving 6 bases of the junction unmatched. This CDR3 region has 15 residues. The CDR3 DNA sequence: TGTGCCAGCAGCTTAGTCCCGGGACAGGGGACTGGCTACACCTTC. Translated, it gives CASSLVPGQGTGYTF.

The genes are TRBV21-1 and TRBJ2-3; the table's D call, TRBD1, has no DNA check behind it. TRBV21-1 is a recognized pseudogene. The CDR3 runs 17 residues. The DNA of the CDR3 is TGTGCCAGCAGCAATCCGAACACGATTTATAGCACAGATACGCAGTATTTT. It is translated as CASSNPNTIYSTDTQYF.

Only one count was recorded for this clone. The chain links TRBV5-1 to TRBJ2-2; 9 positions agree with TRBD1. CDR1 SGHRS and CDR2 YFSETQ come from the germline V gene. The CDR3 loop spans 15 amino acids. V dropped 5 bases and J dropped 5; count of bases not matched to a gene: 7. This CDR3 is CASRPGQGLTGELFF. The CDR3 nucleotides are TGCGCCAGCAGACCCGGACAGGGGTTAACCGGGGAGCTGTTTTTT. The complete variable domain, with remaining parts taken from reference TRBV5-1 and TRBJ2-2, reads KAGVTQTPRYLIKTRGQQVTLSCSPISGHRSVSWYQQTPGQGLQFLFEYFSETQRNKGNFPGRFSGRQFSNSRSEMNVSTLELGDSALYLCASRPGQGLTGELFFGEGSRLTVL.

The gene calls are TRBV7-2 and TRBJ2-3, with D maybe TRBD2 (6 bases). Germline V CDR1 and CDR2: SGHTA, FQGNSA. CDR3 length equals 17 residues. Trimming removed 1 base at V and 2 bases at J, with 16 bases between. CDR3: CASSLEAGTSYTDTQYF. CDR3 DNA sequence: TGTGCCAGCAGCTTAGAGGCCGGGACTTCTTACACAGATACGCAGTATTTT.

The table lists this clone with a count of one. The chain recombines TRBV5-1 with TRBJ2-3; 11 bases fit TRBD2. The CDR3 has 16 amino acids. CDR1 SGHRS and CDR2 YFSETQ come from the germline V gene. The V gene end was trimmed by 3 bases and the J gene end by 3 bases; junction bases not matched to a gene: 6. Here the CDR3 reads CASSWAGTSGTDTQYF. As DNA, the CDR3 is TGCGCCAGCAGCTGGGCCGGGACTAGCGGTACAGATACGCAGTATTTT. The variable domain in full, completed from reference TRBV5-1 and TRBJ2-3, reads KAGVTQTPRYLIKTRGQQVTLSCSPISGHRSVSWYQQTPGQGLQFLFEYFSETQRNKGNFPGRFSGRQFSNSRSEMNVSTLELGDSALYLCASSWAGTSGTDTQYFGPGTRLTVL.

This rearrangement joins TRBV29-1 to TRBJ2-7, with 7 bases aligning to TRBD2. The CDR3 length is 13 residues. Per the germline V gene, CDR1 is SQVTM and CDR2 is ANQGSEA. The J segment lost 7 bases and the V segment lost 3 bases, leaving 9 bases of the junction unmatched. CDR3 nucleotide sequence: TGCAGCGTTGACCCGATTGGGGGGGGAGAGCAGTACTTC. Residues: CSVDPIGGGEQYF.